Listed below are T cell receptor beta chains from one sample, sequenced in a study of T cell responses to AZD1222 COVID-19 vaccine. This table comes from immunoSEQ multiplex PCR, and its TCRdb copy is limited to in-frame clones, with some not included. This table has roughly 180,000 clones, roughly 92% appearing once. Specimen: peripheral blood, collected 28 days after the second AZD1222 dose. These receptors all stem from an adult who received the AZD1222 COVID-19 vaccine. Each CDR3 is given with its conserved first and last residue.

TRBJ2-7 TRBV3-1/TRBV3-2 CASSPPGAYEQYF
TRBJ1-5 TRBV6-6 CASSTRQGGGNQPQHF
TRBJ2-5 TRBV5-1 CASSPGTASIQETQYF
TRBJ2-1 TRBV19 CASSTPSGGHNEQFF
TRBJ2-5 TRBV5-1 CASSFRGPAQETQYF
TRBJ2-1 TRBV10-2 CASKARPYNEQFF
TRBJ1-2 TRBV7-9 CASSFGTANYGYTF
TRBJ2-7 TRBV29-1 CSVARGDEQYF
TRBJ1-1 TRBV19 CASSDLWVAYEAFF
TRBJ2-3 TRBV15 CATRPRGATDTQYF
TRBJ2-5 TRBV7-6 CASSLFYGSGETQYF
TRBJ2-1 TRBV2 CASSVNKLAGRVEQFF
TRBJ1-6 TRBV28 CASRNLGAPWESPLHF
TRBJ2-1 TRBV27 CASSHRDASSYNEQFF
TRBJ2-7 TRBV5-1 CASSLAVRNYETGVYEQYF
TRBJ2-1 TRBV6-2/TRBV6-3 CASSYSISGFGAQFF
TRBJ2-1 TRBV5-1 CASRRTSGGSNEQFF
TRBJ1-2 TRBV6-1 CASSELQTNF
TRBJ2-7 TRBV12-5 CASGLALSGSWDEQYF
TRBJ1-5 TRBV2 CASSRKLGYSNQPQHF
TRBJ2-3 TRBV6-1 CASSDPLAGTDTQYF
TRBJ1-1 TRBV6-5 CAISTEVNTEAFF
TRBJ2-1 TRBV24-1 CATSDSGRRNEQFF
TRBJ1-4 TRBV15 CATSRDPSLGEKLFF
TRBJ1-1 TRBV6-5 CASSWEGGGFTEAFF
TRBJ1-2 TRBV23-1 CASSQARRCYGYTF
TRBJ2-3 TRBV4-1 CASSQAVGVDTQYF
TRBJ2-3 TRBV2 CASLLLWVTDTQYF
TRBJ2-7 TRBV7-3 CASSLGYSYEQYF
TRBJ1-3 TRBV2 CASSGQGLSGNTIYF
TRBJ2-3 TRBV27 CASSLSGVGTDTQYF
TRBJ1-4 TRBV2 CASSKGRSSEKLFF
TRBJ1-3 TRBV9 CASRGQGKNTIYF
TRBJ2-1 TRBV19 CASTQDRGLRSSYNEQFF
TRBJ1-1 TRBV15 CATSPLIGTEAFF
TRBJ2-5 TRBV23-1 CASSQFEQSYQETQYF
TRBJ1-1 TRBV14 CASSLGQGQSEAFF
TRBJ2-3 TRBV21-1 CASSKRVRTGGMLGQTDTQYF
TRBJ1-4 TRBV9 CASSVASGMEYEKLFF
TRBJ2-2 TRBV7-2 CASSSVNPGELFF
TRBJ2-5 TRBV9 CASSYSTGQETQYF
TRBJ1-2 TRBV28 CASGDRGIYGYTF
TRBJ1-1 TRBV6-5 CASSYSEQRGAFF
TRBJ2-3 TRBV5-1 CASSLAAGMDTQYF
TRBJ2-5 TRBV2 CASSWKREKETQYF
TRBJ1-3 TRBV12-5 CASGGFSGNTIYF
TRBJ2-7 TRBV6-5 CASTGPGQVEQYF
TRBJ1-5 TRBV19 CASSKNGNSNQPQHF
TRBJ2-7 TRBV5-1 CASSFLGSTYEQYF
TRBJ1-1 TRBV7-3 CASSLQGARTEAFF
TRBJ1-5 TRBV7-2 CASSLEVRINQPQHF
TRBJ2-2 TRBV19 CASRKGGTGELFF
TRBJ2-7 TRBV19 CASSIEDSFSYEQYF
TRBJ2-3 TRBV27 CASSSLGRGSTDTQYF
TRBJ1-2 TRBV6-2/TRBV6-3 CASSYPTRAYRNYGYTF
TRBJ1-2 TRBV7-9 CASSPTGGEDSNGYTF
TRBJ2-5 TRBV29-1 CSVLPPAIQETQYF
TRBJ1-2 TRBV5-1 CASFGQGLDYGYTF
TRBJ2-7 TRBV6-1 CASSEGHRVSGAYEQYF
TRBJ2-2 TRBV18 CASSPPQGSNTGELFF